The T cell receptor (beta chain) under discussion was sequenced for a study of blood T cell repertoires in COVID-19 (TCRdb year 2020). Concerning the study at large: Samples covering the acute and convalescent phases of COVID-19 were provided by collaborators in the United States, Italy and Spain. HLA class I and class II types, where available, came from metadata supplied by the sample provider rather than from assay-based typing. A freely available public database, intended as a resource for researchers studying the immune response to SARS-CoV-2, is where the repertoires were released. A de-identified subject ID, COVID-19 status, age in years and sex were almost always included in the sample metadata. The prospective study material was composed of cDNA or gDNA derived from T cells, B-cell-depleted T cells, or PBMCs. Subjects who had been exposed to COVID-19, were actively infected with it, or had recovered from it provided the deeply sampled blood TCRbeta repertoires that made up the dataset. Samples were obtained from the ongoing ImmuneRACE study (first 160 participants) and from 1,254 subjects provided by 6 global collaborators.

What the work shows at the level of the full study, not this receptor alone: The quantity of clinical and demographic metadata differed by source and by participant and was supplied without curation.

Comment on this clone: The antigen it recognizes is unknown. Per-base qualities were not stored, and no clone one base away is much larger.

Each collaborating institution followed its own protocols to collect whole blood in K2EDTA tubes. For TCRbeta analysis, collaborators shipped samples as frozen whole blood, isolated PBMCs, or DNA extracted from either of those sample types. The immunoSEQ Assay, a bias-controlled multiplex PCR, was used to amplify TCRbeta CDR3 regions from genomic DNA. As for the original processing: Nucleated cell counts per sample were estimated from amplification of reference gene primers within the assay. Sequence reads were collapsed and filtered to measure the absolute abundance of every unique TCRbeta CDR3 rearrangement. For each sample, productive Simpson clonality was calculated as the square root of Simpson's diversity index across productive rearrangements. TCRdb retrieved this table from immuneACCESS and kept in-frame rearrangements only. Not all clones are present; in checked studies, unresolved V genes account for under half, and no reason is known for the remainder. The DNA gave D and trimming, while V, J and clone size come from that table. This sample is represented by some 150,000 clones; around 80% of them were singletons. Clones ranked in the top ten supply 10% to 15% of the sample.

At the junction V is shortened by 4 bases and J by 2 bases; bases outside the gene matches: 7. The germline V gene provides CDR1 SGHRS and CDR2 YFSETQ. Spanning cysteine to phenylalanine, the CDR3 consists of 16 amino acids. Only the CDR3 part of the read is kept: 48 bases, read in frame from the first base. This sequence was found in a man aged 60 to 69 with active or convalescent COVID-19. Recombination connected TRBV5-1 to TRBJ2-2; a stretch of 8 junction bases matches TRBD2. Sequencing input: peripheral blood. CDR3 reads: CASSPRTSPNTGELFF. The base sequence is TGCGCCAGCAGCCCAAGGACTAGCCCTAACACCGGGGAGCTGTTTTTT.